A selection of T cell receptor beta chains follows, all from one sample in a study of control samples from healthy donors and cancer patients. Sequencing used immunoSEQ multiplex PCR; TCRdb keeps in-frame clones, though not all of them. Here the sample spans 60,000 to 75,000 clones, over 80% being singletons. The material sequenced was blood. The receptors were gathered from a man in his fifties or sixties in good health. Both conserved end residues are part of each CDR3. Fields, in order: CDR3 length, clone size, D gene, V gene, J gene, CDR3 protein, CDR3 DNA. A D gene is named only where the DNA matches it firmly. A clone size is listed for some rows: how often the clone was seen (once, few, many), or a class if it is expanded.

CDR3 length: 16
clone size: -
D gene: TRBD2
V gene: TRBV10-3
J gene: TRBJ2-1
CDR3 protein: CAISAQTGLANNEQFF
CDR3 DNA: TGTGCCATCAGTGCCCAAACGGGACTAGCCAACAATGAGCAGTTCTTC

CDR3 length: 12
clone size: few
D gene: TRBD2
V gene: TRBV12-3/TRBV12-4
J gene: TRBJ2-3
CDR3 protein: CASSLSGAGEYF
CDR3 DNA: TGTGCCAGCAGTTTATCGGGCGCGGGGGAGTATTTT

CDR3 length: 13
clone size: -
D gene: -
V gene: TRBV27
J gene: TRBJ2-5
CDR3 protein: CASSFYRQETQYF
CDR3 DNA: TGTGCCAGCAGTTTTTATAGGCAAGAGACCCAGTACTTC

CDR3 length: 13
clone size: few
D gene: TRBD1
V gene: TRBV30
J gene: TRBJ1-6
CDR3 protein: CAWSETGSSPLHF
CDR3 DNA: TGTGCCTGGAGTGAGACAGGGTCATCACCCCTCCACTTT

CDR3 length: 12
clone size: -
D gene: -
V gene: TRBV28
J gene: TRBJ1-1
CDR3 protein: CASSLSGGEAFF
CDR3 DNA: TGTGCCAGCAGTTTATCGGGGGGGGAAGCTTTCTTT

CDR3 length: 16
clone size: -
D gene: TRBD1
V gene: TRBV6-6
J gene: TRBJ1-3
CDR3 protein: CASRRTGDFSGNTIYF
CDR3 DNA: TGTGCCAGCAGGAGGACAGGGGACTTCTCTGGAAACACCATATATTTT

CDR3 length: 15
clone size: -
D gene: -
V gene: TRBV19
J gene: TRBJ1-6
CDR3 protein: CASSESKGRNSPLHF
CDR3 DNA: TGTGCCAGTAGTGAAAGCAAAGGACGGAATTCACCCCTCCACTTT

CDR3 length: 15
clone size: -
D gene: -
V gene: TRBV7-2
J gene: TRBJ1-1
CDR3 protein: CASSLGEGSGTEAFF
CDR3 DNA: TGTGCCAGCAGCTTAGGGGAGGGTTCAGGGACTGAAGCTTTCTTT

CDR3 length: 15
clone size: -
D gene: -
V gene: TRBV28
J gene: TRBJ1-1
CDR3 protein: CASSLGGAANTEAFF
CDR3 DNA: TGTGCCAGCAGTTTGGGGGGAGCTGCGAACACTGAAGCTTTCTTT

CDR3 length: 16
clone size: -
D gene: TRBD1
V gene: TRBV5-1
J gene: TRBJ2-2
CDR3 protein: CASSLAGTANTGELFF
CDR3 DNA: TGCGCCAGCAGCTTGGCCGGGACAGCTAACACCGGGGAGCTGTTTTTT

CDR3 length: 14
clone size: -
D gene: -
V gene: TRBV6-5
J gene: TRBJ2-3
CDR3 protein: CASSYLDQRDTQYF
CDR3 DNA: TGTGCCAGCAGTTATCTGGACCAGCGAGATACGCAGTATTTT

CDR3 length: 14
clone size: -
D gene: TRBD2
V gene: TRBV4-2
J gene: TRBJ2-2
CDR3 protein: CASSAGANTGELFF
CDR3 DNA: TGTGCCAGCAGCGCGGGGGCGAACACCGGGGAGCTGTTTTTT

CDR3 length: 16
clone size: -
D gene: TRBD2
V gene: TRBV10-3
J gene: TRBJ2-2
CDR3 protein: CAISERTSEGTGELFF
CDR3 DNA: TGTGCCATCAGTGAAAGGACTAGCGAGGGCACCGGGGAGCTGTTTTTT

CDR3 length: 13
clone size: -
D gene: -
V gene: TRBV19
J gene: TRBJ1-2
CDR3 protein: CASSIASSDGYTF
CDR3 DNA: TGTGCCAGTAGTATTGCCAGCTCGGATGGCTACACCTTC

CDR3 length: 14
clone size: once
D gene: TRBD2
V gene: TRBV9
J gene: TRBJ2-7
CDR3 protein: CASSVTAGDYEQYF
CDR3 DNA: TGTGCCAGCAGCGTAACAGCGGGAGACTACGAGCAGTACTTC

CDR3 length: 12
clone size: -
D gene: -
V gene: TRBV6-5
J gene: TRBJ1-2
CDR3 protein: CASLTYNYGYTF
CDR3 DNA: TGTGCCAGCCTTACGTATAACTATGGCTACACCTTC

CDR3 length: 19
clone size: many
D gene: TRBD2
V gene: TRBV7-2
J gene: TRBJ2-1
CDR3 protein: CASSPRTSVGRRVYNEQFF
CDR3 DNA: TGTGCCAGCAGCCCACGGACTAGCGTGGGGAGGCGGGTCTACAATGAGCAGTTCTTC

CDR3 length: 15
clone size: few
D gene: -
V gene: TRBV5-4
J gene: TRBJ1-4
CDR3 protein: CASSLGEGLNEKLFF
CDR3 DNA: TGTGCCAGCAGCTTGGGAGAGGGCCTAAATGAAAAACTGTTTTTT

CDR3 length: 14
clone size: -
D gene: -
V gene: TRBV6-2/TRBV6-3
J gene: TRBJ1-2
CDR3 protein: CASSFQTDNYGYTF
CDR3 DNA: TGTGCCAGCAGTTTTCAGACGGACAACTATGGCTACACCTTC

CDR3 length: 14
clone size: -
D gene: -
V gene: TRBV18
J gene: TRBJ1-4
CDR3 protein: CASSARQTNEKLFF
CDR3 DNA: TGTGCCAGCTCAGCAAGACAGACTAATGAAAAACTGTTTTTT

CDR3 length: 16
clone size: few
D gene: -
V gene: TRBV19
J gene: TRBJ2-2
CDR3 protein: CASSTLGPRNAGELFF
CDR3 DNA: TGTGCCAGTAGTACGTTGGGACCCAGAAACGCCGGGGAGCTGTTTTTT

CDR3 length: 16
clone size: -
D gene: TRBD1
V gene: TRBV28
J gene: TRBJ1-3
CDR3 protein: CASSFLQGGSGNTIYF
CDR3 DNA: TGTGCCAGCAGTTTCTTGCAGGGGGGTTCTGGAAACACCATATATTTT

CDR3 length: 18
clone size: few
D gene: -
V gene: TRBV21-1
J gene: TRBJ2-1
CDR3 protein: CASSKVSSAGGKAIEQFF
CDR3 DNA: TGTGCCAGCAGCAAAGTTAGTTCGGCGGGAGGTAAGGCGATTGAGCAGTTCTTC

CDR3 length: 11
clone size: few
D gene: -
V gene: TRBV24-1
J gene: TRBJ2-1
CDR3 protein: CATSDFTIQFF
CDR3 DNA: TGTGCCACCAGTGATTTTACTATTCAGTTCTTC

CDR3 length: 16
clone size: -
D gene: TRBD1
V gene: TRBV18
J gene: TRBJ2-2
CDR3 protein: CASSPTSAGGNGELFF
CDR3 DNA: TGTGCCAGCTCACCAACATCGGCAGGGGGAAACGGGGAGCTGTTTTTT

CDR3 length: 15
clone size: -
D gene: -
V gene: TRBV7-8
J gene: TRBJ1-1
CDR3 protein: CASSLARTGGTEAFF
CDR3 DNA: TGTGCCAGCAGCTTAGCGCGGACCGGGGGGACTGAAGCTTTCTTT

CDR3 length: 14
clone size: -
D gene: -
V gene: TRBV18
J gene: TRBJ1-1
CDR3 protein: CASSPAARNTEAFF
CDR3 DNA: TGTGCCAGCTCACCCGCGGCAAGGAACACTGAAGCTTTCTTT

CDR3 length: 16
clone size: -
D gene: -
V gene: TRBV18
J gene: TRBJ1-3
CDR3 protein: CASSPLPGFAGNTIYF
CDR3 DNA: TGTGCCAGCTCACCACTACCGGGGTTCGCTGGAAACACCATATATTTT

CDR3 length: 10
clone size: -
D gene: -
V gene: TRBV7-2
J gene: TRBJ2-7
CDR3 protein: CASKLYEQYF
CDR3 DNA: TGTGCCAGCAAACTCTACGAGCAGTACTTC

CDR3 length: 16
clone size: -
D gene: TRBD2
V gene: TRBV30
J gene: TRBJ2-2
CDR3 protein: CAWSKTAGGLFGELFF
CDR3 DNA: TGTGCCTGGAGTAAGACAGCGGGAGGGCTTTTCGGGGAGCTGTTTTTT

CDR3 length: 15
clone size: -
D gene: TRBD1
V gene: TRBV11-3
J gene: TRBJ2-1
CDR3 protein: CASSTRTGGSNEQFF
CDR3 DNA: TGTGCCAGCAGCACTAGGACAGGGGGAAGCAATGAGCAGTTCTTC

CDR3 length: 15
clone size: -
D gene: -
V gene: TRBV3-1/TRBV3-2
J gene: TRBJ1-2
CDR3 protein: CASSLPGDGPYGYTF
CDR3 DNA: TGTGCCAGCAGCCTCCCCGGGGATGGTCCCTATGGCTACACCTTC